Reported below is one T cell receptor (beta chain). Its antigen is unidentified. Trimming pared 6 bases from V and 3 bases from J, leaving 17 bases between. From germline, CDR1 is MDHEN and CDR2 SYDVKM. The CDR3 contains 15 residues. Method: immunoSEQ multiplex PCR; TCRdb's copy keeps in-frame clones and lacks some. Here the sample spans fewer than 200,000 clones, under 95% being singletons. This specimen belongs to a study of T cell responses to AZD1222 COVID-19 vaccine. Findings of the study overall: Nearly half of spike-specific TCRs reportedly go after variant regions that carry no mutations.

This TCR came from an adult who received the AZD1222 COVID-19 vaccine. The material was peripheral blood, obtained 28 days after the second AZD1222 dose. The chain recombines TRBV28 with TRBJ2-5; tentative D call: TRBD1 (6 bases). CDR3 region: CASRTRTDGEETQYF. The CDR3 DNA is TGTGCCAGCAGAACCCGGACAGACGGTGAAGAGACCCAGTACTTC.